The sequence of this TCR beta chain was determined in a study of beta chain features in type 1 diabetes. General study points: PCR might show a preference for shorter templates, equally across patients and controls. TCRB CDR3 length was moderately but significantly reduced in all four CD4+ subsets of Type 1 diabetes patients.

Purity exceeding 98% was reached by all sorted populations. This clone was counted only a few times. What it recognizes is unknown. Other DNA sequences in this sample translate to the same CDR3. This CDR3 has 14 residues. Trimming pared 1 base from V and 5 bases from J, leaving 11 bases between. Germline CDR1 is SGHDN and CDR2 is FVKESK. The authors reverse transcribed all of the isolated RNA, so sequencing captured expressed TCRB transcripts. Sequencing used immunoSEQ multiplex PCR; TCRdb keeps in-frame clones, though not all of them. The profile covers nearly 350,000 clones, with about a tenth appearing a single time and over 0.95% taken by the ten largest.

The J gene is TRBJ2-5, the V gene TRBV14; the D is unclear. Sequencing was performed on central memory CD4+ T cells from blood. This TCR derives from a man aged 25-45 years with type 1 diabetes. The CDR3 DNA reads TGTGCCAGCAGCCAAGGGGCTCGCAGTGAGACCCAGTACTTC. Translated: CASSQGARSETQYF.